Listed below are T cell receptor beta chains from one sample, sequenced in a study of blood T cell repertoires in COVID-19. Sequencing used immunoSEQ multiplex PCR; TCRdb keeps in-frame clones, though not all of them. The table lists around 340,000 clones, 89% of them singletons. The sample was peripheral blood. The receptors stem from a woman in her fifties or sixties with COVID-19, enrolled during active disease. The CDR3 runs from the conserved cysteine through the conserved F or W. The D gene is left open where the match is weak. The listing skips clone size in some rows; elsewhere it reads once, few, many or a size class.

V gene,D gene,J gene,clone size,CDR3 DNA,CDR3 protein
TRBV2,.,TRBJ1-4,.,TGTGCCAGCACAGATCGGGGAACCCAGGTTGAAAAACTGTTTTTT,CASTDRGTQVEKLFF
TRBV19,.,TRBJ1-3,.,TGTGCCAGTAGTCCCGCGGCCTCTGGAAACACCATATATTTT,CASSPAASGNTIYF
TRBV18,TRBD1,TRBJ2-7,.,TGTGCCAGCTCACCCTCCGCCGGGACAGGGCTCTGGGGGCAGTACTTC,CASSPSAGTGLWGQYF
TRBV7-3,TRBD1,TRBJ2-5,.,TGTGCCAGCAGCTTAGACGGGACAGGGGGCGGAGAAGAGACCCAGTACTTC,CASSLDGTGGGEETQYF
TRBV28,.,TRBJ2-7,once,TGTGCCAGCAGTTTGATCGGCGAGCAGTACTTC,CASSLIGEQYF
TRBV6-5,TRBD1,TRBJ2-1,.,TGTGCCAGCAGTTACCCCGGGACAGGGGCGGACAATGAGCAGTTCTTC,CASSYPGTGADNEQFF
TRBV29-1,TRBD2,TRBJ2-1,.,TGCAGCGCATTACTAGCGGGGGGCGTACATGAGCAGTTCTTC,CSALLAGGVHEQFF
TRBV18,TRBD1,TRBJ1-2,few,TGTGCCAGCTCACCCTGGGACAGGGGCAATGGCTACACCTTC,CASSPWDRGNGYTF
TRBV5-5,.,TRBJ1-3,.,TGTGCCAGCAGCTTGACTTCCCAAAACACCATATATTTT,CASSLTSQNTIYF
TRBV6-6,TRBD2,TRBJ2-1,.,TGTGCCAGCAGGTCCCAGCGGGGGGACTCCAATGAGCAGTTCTTC,CASRSQRGDSNEQFF
TRBV5-1,TRBD1,TRBJ1-1,once,TGCGCCAGCAAAGGACAGGCTGAAGCTTTCTTT,CASKGQAEAFF
TRBV3-1/TRBV3-2,.,TRBJ2-7,.,TGTGCCAGCAGCCTGACAGTTGGACAGTCCTACGAGCAGTACTTC,CASSLTVGQSYEQYF
TRBV6-5,.,TRBJ1-3,.,TGTGCCAGCAGTTCCACCGGAGGGGTTGGAAACACCATATATTTT,CASSSTGGVGNTIYF
TRBV5-6,TRBD1,TRBJ1-4,.,TGTGCCAGCAGAACCGGCGGGACAGCAAATGAAAAACTGTTTTTT,CASRTGGTANEKLFF
TRBV7-2,.,TRBJ2-1,.,TGTGCCAGCAGCTTTTGGACAGACAATGAGCAGTTCTTC,CASSFWTDNEQFF
TRBV11-3,TRBD2,TRBJ2-7,.,TGTGCCAGCAGCCCGACTAGCGGGGGGGTCGAGCAGTACTTC,CASSPTSGGVEQYF
TRBV5-1,.,TRBJ2-3,.,TGCGCCAGCAGCCCCGACTTATCTACTTACAATACGCAGTATTTT,CASSPDLSTYNTQYF
TRBV2,TRBD2,TRBJ2-1,.,TGTGCCAGCAGTGAGGGACGGGGGGGCCGAGTCTTC,CASSEGRGGRVF
TRBV7-7,.,TRBJ2-5,.,TGTGCTAGCAGCCACGCAGGGGATTCGGAGACCCAGTACTTC,CASSHAGDSETQYF
TRBV10-3,.,TRBJ2-4,.,TGTGCCATCAGTGATGAGGGATCGTACATTCAGTACTTC,CAISDEGSYIQYF
TRBV3-1/TRBV3-2,TRBD2,TRBJ2-2,.,TGTGCCAGCAGCCAGTCCCGGGGGGGTTACACCGGGGAGCTGTTTTTT,CASSQSRGGYTGELFF
TRBV18,.,TRBJ1-2,.,TGTGCCAGCTCACCAACCCGGGACAGCTACACCTTC,CASSPTRDSYTF
TRBV6-6,TRBD1,TRBJ1-5,.,TGTGCCACTAGGGACAGACCCACACCCCAGCATTTT,CATRDRPTPQHF
TRBV5-1,.,TRBJ1-1,.,TGCGCCAGCAGCAAACAGGTCATGAACACTGAAGCTTTCTTT,CASSKQVMNTEAFF
TRBV5-1,.,TRBJ2-2,.,TGCGCCAGCAGCTATGTAGAGCTCGGGGAGCTGTTTTTT,CASSYVELGELFF
TRBV18,TRBD1,TRBJ1-5,.,TGTGCCAGCTCAGGGACAGGGGGCTTAAGCAATCAGCCCCAGCATTTT,CASSGTGGLSNQPQHF
TRBV9,.,TRBJ1-3,once,TGTGCCAGCAGCGTAGACGTCCGAGGCGCGGGAAACACCATATATTTT,CASSVDVRGAGNTIYF
TRBV18,.,TRBJ2-6,.,TGTGCCAGCTCACCCCAGGGGGGCATCTCTGGGGCCAACGTCCTGACTTTC,CASSPQGGISGANVLTF
TRBV3-1/TRBV3-2,.,TRBJ2-1,.,TGTGCCAGCAGCCAGACAGACAATGAGCAGTTCTTC,CASSQTDNEQFF
TRBV19,.,TRBJ1-2,.,TGTGCCAGTAGTATAGGATCGGACTACGGCTACACCTTC,CASSIGSDYGYTF
TRBV30,.,TRBJ1-1,.,TGTGCCTGGATGAGACAGGACGAAGAAGCTTTCTTT,CAWMRQDEEAFF
TRBV5-1,.,TRBJ2-1,.,TGCGCCAGCAGCTTGGCCCCGCAGTACTACAATGAGCAGTTCTTC,CASSLAPQYYNEQFF
TRBV27,TRBD1,TRBJ1-1,.,TGTGCCAGCAGTCGGGACAGGACCACTGAAGCTTTCTTT,CASSRDRTTEAFF
TRBV14,.,TRBJ1-2,.,TGTGCCAGCAGCCCCCCCGGCAGGGTAGGCTATGGCTACACCTTC,CASSPPGRVGYGYTF
TRBV7-9,TRBD1,TRBJ1-6,.,TGTGCCAGCAGCCAGACCGGGACAGGGGTTTCACCCCTCCACTTT,CASSQTGTGVSPLHF
TRBV19,.,TRBJ1-1,.,TGTGCCAGCCGCAGGGTTAACACTGAAGCTTTCTTT,CASRRVNTEAFF
TRBV7-3,TRBD2,TRBJ2-2,.,TGTGCCAGCAGCTTCTTCGGGGGGGCCGACACCGGGGAGCTGTTTTTT,CASSFFGGADTGELFF
TRBV15,.,TRBJ1-5,.,TGTGCCACCAGCAGAACAGGGTACGGCAATCAGCCCCAGCATTTT,CATSRTGYGNQPQHF
TRBV13,TRBD1,TRBJ1-1,once,TGTGCCAGCAGCTCCCGGGACAGGGGTCACACTGAAGCTTTCTTT,CASSSRDRGHTEAFF
TRBV7-2,.,TRBJ1-2,.,TGTGCCAGCAGCCCAGGGACTTGGGAGGAACTGTACACCTTC,CASSPGTWEELYTF
TRBV19,.,TRBJ1-5,.,TGTGCCAGTAGTATTGCGAGCAATCAGCCCCAGCATTTT,CASSIASNQPQHF
TRBV30,TRBD1,TRBJ2-1,.,TGTGCCTGGGCCCAGACAGGGCTTGAGCAGTTCTTC,CAWAQTGLEQFF
TRBV7-9,TRBD1,TRBJ1-4,.,TGTGCCAGCAGCTTCGGGACAGGGAGTGAAAAACTGTTTTTT,CASSFGTGSEKLFF
TRBV30,.,TRBJ1-6,.,TGTGCCTGGAGTGCCATCAGTAATTCACCCCTCCACTTT,CAWSAISNSPLHF
TRBV7-3,TRBD1,TRBJ1-1,.,TGTGCCAGCAAGCAGGGGGCCATGAACACTGAAGCTTTCTTT,CASKQGAMNTEAFF